The clone carrying this T cell receptor beta chain has only a few counts. The antigen is unknown. Amplification started from genomic DNA. Amplification of the beta chain CDR3 used 30 forward and 13 reverse multiplex primers. Via MiXCR, TCRdb re-called the multiplex PCR reads, giving one row per CDR3 protein. Of about 250,000 distinct CDR3 sequences in the sample, more than 45% were seen once. This sample stems from a study of type 1 and type 2 diabetes patients. Study summary: The cohort mixed type 1 diabetes, type 2 diabetes and nondiabetic donors. The whole study generated approximately 20 million paired-end reads.

CDR3 length: 17 residues. Germline CDR1 is SGHVS and CDR2 is FQNEAQ. Trimming removed 4 bases from V and 6 bases from J; junction bases left unmatched: 14. Around 10 milliliters of peripheral blood were drawn from each donor. Notes on the study in general: Some T1D-only expanded clones might appear in more T2D or control samples.

V usage is TRBV7-8 and J usage is TRBJ2-1; 8 bases match TRBD2. The clonotype originates from a man between 18 and 29 years old with type 2 diabetes. Sequencing was performed on peripheral blood mononuclear cells (PBMCs). The CDR3 DNA is TGTGCCAGCAGCTCGGGAGGGGCAGGGAACCGTTTCAATGAGCAGTTCTTC. The encoded protein is CASSSGGAGNRFNEQFF.